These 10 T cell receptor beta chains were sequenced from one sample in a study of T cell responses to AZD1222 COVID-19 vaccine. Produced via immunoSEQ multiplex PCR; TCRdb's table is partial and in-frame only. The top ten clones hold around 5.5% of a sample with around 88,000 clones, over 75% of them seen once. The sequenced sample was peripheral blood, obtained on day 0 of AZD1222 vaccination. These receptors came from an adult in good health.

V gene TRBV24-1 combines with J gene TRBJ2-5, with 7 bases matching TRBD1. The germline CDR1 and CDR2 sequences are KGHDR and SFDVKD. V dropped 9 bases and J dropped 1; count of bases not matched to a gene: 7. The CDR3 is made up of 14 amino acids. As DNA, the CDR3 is TGTGCCACCTCTAACCGGGACAGCCAAGAGACCCAGTACTTC. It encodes CATSNRDSQETQYF.

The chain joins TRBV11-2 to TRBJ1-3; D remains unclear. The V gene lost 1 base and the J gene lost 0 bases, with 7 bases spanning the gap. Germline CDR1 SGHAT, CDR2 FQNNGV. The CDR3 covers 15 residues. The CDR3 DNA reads TGTGCCAGCAGCTTAGCCGGGAGCTCTGGAAACACCATATATTTT. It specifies CASSLAGSSGNTIYF. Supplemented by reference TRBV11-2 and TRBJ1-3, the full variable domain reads EAGVAQSPRYKIIEKRQSVAFWCNPISGHATLYWYQQILGQGPKLLIQFQNNGVVDDSQLPKDRFSAERLKGVDSTLKIQPAKLEDSAVYLCASSLAGSSGNTIYFGEGSWLTVV.

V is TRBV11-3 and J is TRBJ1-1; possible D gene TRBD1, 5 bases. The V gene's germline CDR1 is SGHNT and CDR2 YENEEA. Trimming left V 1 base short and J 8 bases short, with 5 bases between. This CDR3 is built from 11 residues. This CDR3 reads CASSLGGEAFF. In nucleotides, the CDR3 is TGTGCCAGCAGCTTAGGGGGGGAAGCTTTCTTT.

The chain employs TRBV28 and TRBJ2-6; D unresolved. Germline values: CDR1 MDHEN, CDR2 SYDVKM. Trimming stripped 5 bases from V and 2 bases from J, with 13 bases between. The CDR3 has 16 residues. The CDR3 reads CASSTDGMPGANVLTF. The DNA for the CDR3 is TGTGCCAGCAGTACCGATGGGATGCCTGGGGCCAACGTCCTGACTTTC. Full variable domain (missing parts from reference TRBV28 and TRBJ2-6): DVKVTQSSRYLVKRTGEKVFLECVQDMDHENMFWYRQDPGLGLRLIYFSYDVKMKEKGDIPEGYSVSREKKERFSLILESASTNQTSMYLCASSTDGMPGANVLTFGAGSRLTVL.

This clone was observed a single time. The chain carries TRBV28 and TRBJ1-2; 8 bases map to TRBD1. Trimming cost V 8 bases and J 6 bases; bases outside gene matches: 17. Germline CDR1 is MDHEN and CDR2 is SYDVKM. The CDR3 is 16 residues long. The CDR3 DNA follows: TGTGCCAGCTCTCCAGGGACAGGCGGCTTTGGTGATGGCTACACCTTC. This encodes CASSPGTGGFGDGYTF.

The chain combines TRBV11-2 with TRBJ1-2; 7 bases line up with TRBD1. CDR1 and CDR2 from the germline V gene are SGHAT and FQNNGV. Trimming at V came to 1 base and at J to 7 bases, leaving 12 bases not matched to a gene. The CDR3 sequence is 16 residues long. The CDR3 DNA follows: TGTGCCAGCAGCTTAGGATTTGTCGGGACAGAGGCTGGCTACACCTTC. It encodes CASSLGFVGTEAGYTF.

As DNA, the CDR3 is TGTGCCAGCAGCATGACTATCGGACGGAACACTGAAGCTTTCTTT. Translation: CASSMTIGRNTEAFF. The chain links TRBV7-2 to TRBJ1-1; no definite D call. The CDR3 has 15 amino acids. V dropped 5 bases and J dropped 1 base, with 14 bases sitting between them. Germline CDR1 reads SGHTA; CDR2 reads FQGNSA.

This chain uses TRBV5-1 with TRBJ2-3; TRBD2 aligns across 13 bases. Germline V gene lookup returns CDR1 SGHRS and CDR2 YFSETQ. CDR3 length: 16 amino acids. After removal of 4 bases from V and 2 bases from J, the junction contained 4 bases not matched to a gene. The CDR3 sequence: CASSHGTSGDTDTQYF. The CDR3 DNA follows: TGCGCCAGCAGCCATGGGACTAGCGGGGACACAGATACGCAGTATTTT.

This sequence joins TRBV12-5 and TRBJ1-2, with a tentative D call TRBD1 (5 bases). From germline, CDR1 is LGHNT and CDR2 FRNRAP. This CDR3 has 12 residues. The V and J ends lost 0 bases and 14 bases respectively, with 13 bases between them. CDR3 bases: TGTGCTAGTGGTTTGGTAACCGGGGACCCGACCTTC. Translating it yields CASGLVTGDPTF.

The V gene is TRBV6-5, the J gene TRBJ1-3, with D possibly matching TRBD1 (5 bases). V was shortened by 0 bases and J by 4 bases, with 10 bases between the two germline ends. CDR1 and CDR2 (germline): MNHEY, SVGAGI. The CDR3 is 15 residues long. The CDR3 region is CASSYSGVEGNTIYF. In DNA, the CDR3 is TGTGCCAGCAGTTACTCAGGGGTTGAAGGAAACACCATATATTTT.